These 30 T cell receptor beta chains share one sample of origin, sequenced in a study of blood T cells in healthy people across ages. The use of a sample-barcoded 5' primer and a J-beta primer mix characterized a second PCR of 7 to 11 cycles. TCRdb processed the 5' RACE reads anew with MiXCR; each CDR3 protein has one entry. The table shows 630,000 or so distinct CDR3 sequences, with around 32% occurring only once. The sequenced sample consisted of blood. These receptors were collected from a woman older than 75 in good health.

This clonotype was counted a few times. The V call is TRBV19, the J call TRBJ2-5; 9 bases are shared with TRBD2. CDR3 length equals 15 residues. CDR1 and CDR2 from the germline V gene are LNHDA and SQIVND (reference sequence). V was clipped by 5 bases and J by 5 bases; unmatched bases: 9. The CDR3 DNA is TGTGCCAGTAGTCCTAATAGCGGGGGTGCGGAGACCCAGTACTTC. Encoded protein: CASSPNSGGAETQYF.

The table lists this clonotype with many counts. The chain has TRBV5-1 and TRBJ2-1; possible D gene TRBD2, 6 bases. The ends were cut back, 4 bases at V and 0 bases at J, with 17 bases in the middle. The CDR3 consists of 17 residues. Germline V CDR1 and CDR2: SGHRS, YFSETQ. CDR3 in DNA: TGCGCCAGCAGCCCGTCCCGGGACTCAAGCTCCTACAATGAGCAGTTCTTC. Protein product: CASSPSRDSSSYNEQFF.

The chain employs TRBV7-2 and TRBJ2-4; 7 nucleotides match TRBD1. The J call may be incorrect, as the DNA end agrees better with TRBJ2-7. Germline V gene data show CDR1 as SGHTA and CDR2 as FQGNSA. The CDR3 covers 14 residues. The DNA for the CDR3 is TGTGCCAGCTCTTCCAACCAGGGGGATCACGAGCAGTACTTC. Residues: CASSSNQGDHEQYF.

Comment on this clonotype: A clone one base away is much larger, so this may be a read error. The chain couples TRBV20-1 to TRBJ2-7; D remains ambiguous. The CDR3 extends over 14 amino acids. Germline V gene data show CDR1 as DFQATT and CDR2 as SNEGSKA (reference sequence). DNA of the CDR3: TGCCGCTCCTCTGGGCTTATGATCTCCTACGAGCAGTACTTC. This sequence encodes CRSSGLMISYEQYF.

This clonotype was seen repeatedly, ten times or more. The J gene is TRBJ2-1, the V gene TRBV20-1, with TRBD2 identical over 14 bases. The CDR3 has 14 amino acids. The trim removed 6 bases at V and 9 bases at J, leaving 7 bases unmatched. Germline V gene data show CDR1 as DFQATT and CDR2 as SNEGSKA (reference sequence). The CDR3 is CSAEGLAGGSEQFF. The CDR3 bases are TGCAGTGCAGAAGGACTAGCGGGGGGCTCTGAGCAGTTCTTC.

This clonotype was seen a handful of times. The gene calls are TRBV19 and TRBJ1-1; weak D call: TRBD1 (5 bases). Germline CDR1 is LNHDA and CDR2 is SQIVND (reference sequence). Trimming stripped 5 bases from V and 8 bases from J, with 15 bases between. The CDR3 length is 13 residues. The CDR3 sequence: CASSPVHGTEAFF. In DNA, the CDR3 is TGTGCCAGTAGTCCAGTTCACGGGACCGAAGCTTTCTTT.

This clonotype was seen a handful of times. The V call is TRBV7-9, the J call TRBJ1-4; TRBD1 matches at 8 bases. Germline V CDR1 and CDR2: SEHNR, FQNEAQ (reference sequence). The CDR3 has 15 amino acids. V lost 3 bases, J lost 7 bases, and 7 bases stayed unmatched. CDR3 in amino acids: CASSFGGQGGEKLFF. CDR3 DNA: TGTGCCAGCAGCTTCGGCGGACAGGGTGGTGAAAAACTGTTTTTT. Supplemented by reference TRBV7-9 and TRBJ1-4, the full variable domain reads DTGVSQNPRHKITKRGQNVTFRCDPISEHNRLYWYRQTLGQGPEFLTYFQNEAQLEKSRLLSDRFSAERPKGSFSTLEIQRTEQGDSAMYLCASSFGGQGGEKLFFGSGTQLSVL.

This clonotype has more than one count but fewer than ten. V and J are TRBV7-2 and TRBJ1-3; D gene ambiguous. The CDR3 spans 13 residues. CDR1 is SGHTA and CDR2 is FQGNSA in the germline V gene. V shed 5 bases and J shed 4 bases, with 9 bases lying between them. Here the CDR3 reads CASSPSLGNTIYF. DNA for the CDR3: TGTGCCAGCAGCCCTAGCCTCGGAAACACCATATATTTT. Full variable domain (missing parts from reference TRBV7-2 and TRBJ1-3): GAGVSQSPSNKVTEKGKDVELRCDPISGHTALYWYRQSLGQGLEFLIYFQGNSAPDKSGLPSDRFSAERTGGSVSTLTIQRTQQEDSAVYLCASSPSLGNTIYFGEGSWLTVV.

The chain joins TRBV24-1 to TRBJ2-1; 15 positions agree with TRBD2. CDR1 is KGHDR, CDR2 SFDVKD, per germline. CDR3 length: 16 amino acids. V lost 2 bases and J lost 9; bases outside the gene matches: 4. The CDR3 loop reads CATSDSGLAGGGEQFF. The CDR3 region has the DNA TGTGCCACCAGTGATTCCGGACTAGCGGGGGGGGGTGAGCAGTTCTTC.

This clonotype was recorded at least ten times. The genes are TRBV12-5 and TRBJ2-7, with TRBD1 identical over 9 bases. The CDR3 is made up of 15 amino acids. CDR1 LGHNT and CDR2 FRNRAP come from the germline V gene. V dropped 3 bases and J dropped 1; count of bases not matched to a gene: 4. CDR3 protein: CASGFQTGGSYEQYF. The CDR3, as DNA: TGTGCTAGTGGTTTTCAGACAGGGGGGTCCTACGAGCAGTACTTC.

This clonotype occurred many times. CDR3 protein: CASSSGQGSPYEQYF. In nucleotides, the CDR3 is TGTGCCAGCAGCTCGGGACAGGGGAGCCCCTACGAGCAGTACTTC. The chain recombines TRBV5-5 with TRBJ2-7; 10 nucleotides match TRBD1. The CDR3 is 15 amino acids. CDR1 SGHKS and CDR2 YYEKEE come from the germline V gene (reference sequence). With 3 bases clipped from V and 2 bases from J, the junction kept 5 bases outside the gene matches.

J is TRBJ2-1 and V is TRBV7-9; D could derive from TRBD1 or TRBD2 (5 bases each). CDR3 length: 15 amino acids. V was trimmed by 0 bases and J by 10 bases, leaving 16 bases between them. The germline gives CDR1 SEHNR, CDR2 FQNEAQ (reference sequence). CDR3 protein: CASSLARGTLYEQFF. CDR3 sequence (DNA): TGTGCCAGCAGCTTAGCGAGAGGGACGCTCTACGAGCAGTTCTTC.

To note about this clonotype: The junction shows a germline mismatch at one end, possibly a read error. The chain uses TRBV2 and TRBJ2-7, with 7 nucleotides matching TRBD1. CDR3 length: 14 residues. The germline V gene has CDR1 SNHLY and CDR2 FYNNEI. DNA for the CDR3: TGTGCCGGCAATGAACAGCAGGGGGTCTACGAGCAGTACTTT. Its protein product is CAGNEQQGVYEQYF.

This clonotype came up many times. The chain joins TRBV4-1 to TRBJ2-1, with TRBD2 identical over 10 bases. The V gene end was trimmed by 0 bases and the J gene end by 0 bases; junction bases not matched to a gene: 8. Germline CDR1 MGHRA, CDR2 YSYEKL. The CDR3 runs to 19 residues. The CDR3, as DNA: TGCGCCAGCAGCCAAGATTTCACTAGCGGGGACAGCTCCTACAATGAGCAGTTCTTC. It codes for CASSQDFTSGDSSYNEQFF.

The V gene is TRBV7-7, the J gene TRBJ2-2; no clear D. CDR3 length equals 15 residues. Between the trimmed V and J ends, which lost 5 bases and 5 bases, there was a span of 15 bases. Germline V gives CDR1 SSHAT, CDR2 FNYEAQ (reference sequence). The DNA of the CDR3 is TGTGCCAGCAGCGTAGGGTTAGCCGGGACCGGGGAGCTGTTTTTT. As protein: CASSVGLAGTGELFF. The complete variable domain, with remaining parts taken from reference TRBV7-7 and TRBJ2-2, reads GAGVSQSPRYKVTKRGQDVTLRCDPISSHATLYWYQQALGQGPEFLTYFNYEAQPDKSGLPSDRFSAERPEGSISTLTIQRTEQRDSAMYRCASSVGLAGTGELFFGEGSRLTVL.

This clonotype was seen a few times. Sequence at one end of the junction differs from germline and may be a read error. CDR3 nucleotides: TGTGCCAGCAGCCTACGAGGGACGGACACAGATACGCAGGATTTT. It translates to CASSLRGTDTDTQDF. The chain uses TRBV7-7 and TRBJ2-3, with D perhaps assigned TRBD1 or TRBD2 (5 bases each). CDR1 and CDR2 from the germline V gene are SSHAT and FNYEAQ (reference sequence). The CDR3 has 15 residues.

As concerns this clonotype: The junction departs from germline at one end; a sequencing error may be responsible. The J gene is TRBJ2-1, the V gene TRBV5-8, with 10 nucleotides matching TRBD1. Per the germline V gene, CDR1 is SGHTS and CDR2 is YDEGEE. This CDR3 is built from 15 residues. This CDR3 is CTSSLGDRGDNEQLF. DNA of the CDR3: TGTACCAGCAGCTTGGGGGACAGGGGTGACAATGAGCAGCTCTTC.

The chain carries TRBV4-3 and TRBJ1-1, with TRBD1 identical over 10 bases. Germline V gene lookup returns CDR1 LGHNA and CDR2 YSLEER. V lost 0 bases, J lost 14 bases, and 6 bases stayed unmatched. This CDR3 is 13 amino acids long. This chain's CDR3 is CASSQDRGDRGFF. CDR3 nucleotide sequence: TGCGCCAGCAGCCAAGATCGGGGGGACAGGGGCTTCTTT.

This clonotype was counted many times. This rearrangement joins TRBV7-2 to TRBJ1-4, with unresolved D. Germline V gene data show CDR1 as SGHTA and CDR2 as FQGNSA. The V and J ends lost 5 bases and 3 bases respectively, with 13 bases between them. CDR3 size: 15 residues. As DNA, the CDR3 is TGTGCCAGCAGCCCTAGGTGGCACCCTAATGAAAAACTGTTTTTT. Protein sequence: CASSPRWHPNEKLFF. The full variable domain, its missing parts supplied by reference TRBV7-2 and TRBJ1-4, is GAGVSQSPSNKVTEKGKDVELRCDPISGHTALYWYRQSLGQGLEFLIYFQGNSAPDKSGLPSDRFSAERTGGSVSTLTIQRTQQEDSAVYLCASSPRWHPNEKLFFGSGTQLSVL.

The chain is built from TRBV20-1 and TRBJ2-7; 7 bases fit TRBD1. Germline values: CDR1 DFQATT, CDR2 SNEGSKA (reference sequence). V lost 2 bases to trimming and J lost 2 bases; unmatched junction nucleotides: 6. The CDR3 has 14 amino acids. CDR3 sequence reads: CSARSHGQAYEQYF. CDR3 nucleotide sequence: TGCAGTGCTAGAAGCCACGGACAGGCCTACGAGCAGTACTTC.

This clonotype was seen repeatedly, ten times or more. The chain uses TRBV30 and TRBJ1-2; 7 nucleotides line up with TRBD1. CDR3 length: 13 amino acids. Germline V gives CDR1 GTSNPN, CDR2 SVGIG (reference sequence). The V gene end was trimmed by 0 bases and the J gene end by 8 bases; junction bases not matched to a gene: 6. CDR3 in amino acids: CAWSVDDRAGYTF. For the CDR3, the DNA is TGTGCCTGGAGTGTTGACGACAGGGCAGGCTACACCTTC.

Ten or more counts support this clonotype. The V gene is TRBV29-1, the J gene TRBJ2-1; 7 bases align to TRBD1. CDR1 and CDR2 (germline): SQVTM, ANQGSEA. The V segment lost 6 bases and the J segment 9 bases; nucleotides outside the gene matches: 5. The CDR3 sequence is 11 residues long. The DNA for the CDR3 is TGCAGCGTAAGGACAGGTACTGAGCAGTTCTTC. It yields the protein CSVRTGTEQFF.

This chain joins TRBV10-3 and TRBJ2-3; D unresolved. The CDR3 has 12 residues. Germline CDR1 is ENHRY and CDR2 is SYGVKD. V lost 5 bases, J lost 6 bases, and 9 bases lay in between. The CDR3 loop is CAISKSGDTQYF. The CDR3 bases are TGTGCCATCAGTAAAAGTGGTGATACGCAGTATTTT.

As for this clonotype: A read error may be the cause here, since a much bigger clone is one base away. The chain combines TRBV3-1 with TRBJ2-1, with D uncertain. Trimming cost V 4 bases and J 7 bases, with 17 bases left between them. CDR3 length equals 15 residues. CDR1 and CDR2 from the germline V gene are LGHDT and YNNKEL (reference sequence). As DNA, the CDR3 is TGTGCCAGCAGCCGAGACAATCATAAGGGAAATGAGCAGTTCTTC. Its translation is CASSRDNHKGNEQFF.

This clonotype was seen at least ten times. The chain carries TRBV7-9 and TRBJ2-7; D gene uncertain. V was trimmed by 1 base and J by 5 bases, leaving 12 bases between them. The CDR3 extends over 14 amino acids. The germline V gene has CDR1 SEHNR and CDR2 FQNEAQ (reference sequence). This chain's CDR3 is CASSLDSPANEQYF. CDR3 DNA sequence: TGTGCCAGCAGCTTAGACAGTCCAGCGAACGAGCAGTACTTC. Together with reference TRBV7-9 and TRBJ2-7, the CDR3 gives the full variable domain: DTGVSQNPRHKITKRGQNVTFRCDPISEHNRLYWYRQTLGQGPEFLTYFQNEAQLEKSRLLSDRFSAERPKGSFSTLEIQRTEQGDSAMYLCASSLDSPANEQYFGPGTRLTVT.

This clonotype occurred a few times. Being one base from a much bigger clone, this may be a read error. This chain links TRBV12-3 or TRBV12-4 with TRBJ2-5; 14 bases line up with TRBD2. This CDR3 has 15 residues. The CDR3 sequence: CAGSSGLAGGETQYF. For the CDR3, the DNA is TGTGCCGGCAGTTCCGGACTAGCGGGGGGTGAGACCCAGTACTTC.

A remark on this clonotype: This sequence may be a read error, since a much larger clone differs from it by one base. This CDR3 is CASSQLDRNTKAFF. As DNA, the CDR3 is TGCGCCAGCAGCCAATTAGACAGGAACACTAAAGCTTTCTTT. V is TRBV4-3 and J is TRBJ1-1, with D maybe TRBD1 (6 bases). CDR3 size: 14 residues. The germline V gene has CDR1 LGHNA and CDR2 YSLEER.

This clonotype was seen many times. The chain links TRBV2 to TRBJ1-3; weak D call: TRBD1 (6 bases). Germline V gene data show CDR1 as SNHLY and CDR2 as FYNNEI. The ends were cut back, 3 bases at V and 0 bases at J, with 9 bases in the middle. The CDR3 is 15 amino acids. The DNA for the CDR3 is TGTGCCAGCAGTGATGGGGGCAGCTCTGGAAACACCATATATTTT. Translated, it gives CASSDGGSSGNTIYF.

Regarding this clonotype: A read error may explain this, as a much larger clone is one base away. The chain joins TRBV6-5 to TRBJ2-4, with TRBD2 matching 8 bases. V lost 6 bases, J lost 13 bases, and 14 bases stayed unmatched. This CDR3 has 14 residues. Germline lookup yields CDR1 MNHEY and CDR2 SVGAGI. Here the CDR3 DNA reads TGTGCCAGCAGCTCACTAGCGGCCGGGGGGGAGCAGTACTTC. Amino acid sequence: CASSSLAAGGEQYF.

This clonotype was detected ten times or more. This sequence joins TRBV2 and TRBJ2-5, with 11 bases lining up with TRBD2. This CDR3 has 18 residues. The germline V gene encodes CDR1 SNHLY and CDR2 FYNNEI. Trimming removed 1 base from V and 0 bases from J; junction bases left unmatched: 7. CDR3 region: CASSEGLGLAGNQETQYF. In DNA, the CDR3 is TGTGCCAGCAGTGAAGGCCTCGGACTAGCGGGCAACCAAGAGACCCAGTACTTC.